This T cell receptor (beta chain) was recorded in a study of monozygotic twins with inflammatory bowel disease. This CDR3 has 12 residues. Germline CDR1 reads LNHNV; CDR2 reads YYDKDF (reference sequence). For each CDR3 protein, TCRdb gives one entry from its re-call of the 5' RACE reads, without DNA. In total, the table holds around 450,000 distinct CDR3 sequences. Sequencing used blood. The V and J genes are TRBV15 and TRBJ2-1. The receptor comes from a human donor with ulcerative colitis or Crohn's disease, or a healthy co-twin of an affected twin (not recorded which). The CDR3 protein is CATSRDRFRQFF.